A selection of T cell receptor beta chains follows, all from one sample in a study of human CD8 memory T cell subsets. TCRdb reprocessed the 5' RACE reads, keeping one entry per CDR3 protein, no DNA. Its table records approximately 4,300 distinct CDR3 sequences. Material: CD8+ T cells from PBMCs. Source of these receptors: a human donor in good health. Both conserved end residues are part of each CDR3. Some rows have no size entry. The others give once, few or many, or a class for an expanded clone.

j_gene: TRBJ2-2
v_gene: TRBV6-1
abundance: .
CDR3aa: CASSEATGNTGELFF

j_gene: TRBJ1-5
v_gene: TRBV6-2/TRBV6-3
abundance: medium-sized
CDR3aa: CASSYSQEGQPQHF

j_gene: TRBJ2-7
v_gene: TRBV12-3/TRBV12-4
abundance: .
CDR3aa: CASSPRPPGTHYEQYF

j_gene: TRBJ2-1
v_gene: TRBV6-4
abundance: medium-sized
CDR3aa: CASSADTSGSSNEQFF

j_gene: TRBJ1-4
v_gene: TRBV5-4
abundance: .
CDR3aa: CASSFGTENEKLFF

j_gene: TRBJ2-5
v_gene: TRBV25-1
abundance: .
CDR3aa: CASSDSGGRETQYF

j_gene: TRBJ2-2
v_gene: TRBV30
abundance: .
CDR3aa: CAWKKGEIGELFF

j_gene: TRBJ2-1
v_gene: TRBV29-1
abundance: .
CDR3aa: CSVASGENSYNEQFF

j_gene: TRBJ2-7
v_gene: TRBV20-1
abundance: .
CDR3aa: CSALSGGEIHEQYF

j_gene: TRBJ2-2
v_gene: TRBV6-4
abundance: .
CDR3aa: CASSPNRDRGPGELFF